This TCR beta chain was identified during a study of cytomegalovirus exposure and HLA in healthy donors. Overall study results and limits: Segments of the TCR beta V type were, in most cases, productive about 87% or about 30% of the time in an earlier analysis. Sequences of the TCR beta chain were said to predict the HLA-A and HLA-B alleles of most subjects accurately. As confirmed in vitro, three CMV-associated chains were specific for CMV antigens.

The CDR3 runs 14 residues. Trimming stripped 4 bases from V and 3 bases from J, with 10 bases between. CDR1 is SNHLY and CDR2 is FYNNEI in the germline V gene. A note on this clone: The antigen remains unidentified.

Donors had nominal health at sampling but likely had unrecorded immune exposures. 60 Vbeta and 13 Jbeta primers were used in PCR. Clones were read by immunoSEQ multiplex PCR, and TCRdb kept only the in-frame ones, dropping some. The table has approximately 100,000 clones, 85% seen once. Sequenced: PBMCs. This TCR was sampled from a man aged 35 to 55 in good health and CMV-seropositive. V is TRBV2 and J is TRBJ1-5; D remains ambiguous. The CDR3 sequence is CASSALQYNQPQHF. CDR3 nucleotides: TGTGCCAGCAGTGCTTTACAATACAATCAGCCCCAGCATTTT.